Each of the 5 T cell receptor beta chains below was sequenced from the same sample in a study of CD8+ T cells in alopecia areata. RNA was extracted and reverse transcribed into cDNA as the sequencing template. TCRdb's table, derived via immunoSEQ multiplex PCR, lists solely in-frame clones and lacks some. The profile shows roughly 190,000 clones, around three fifths of them singletons. Described treatment: oral pan-JAK inhibitor, 5-10 mg twice daily. Material: CD4+ T cells sorted from blood, obtained at week 24, from a patient treated with tofacitinib. The receptors here all came from a human donor with alopecia areata.

This clone was detected only a few times. The chain couples TRBV29-1 to TRBJ2-2, with a weak D call TRBD2 (6 bases). Germline CDR1 and CDR2: SQVTM and ANQGSEA. Trimming shortened V by 4 bases and J by 5 bases, and 14 bases separated the two germline ends. The CDR3 consists of 14 residues. CDR3 sequence reads: CSVGVGGRTGELFF. DNA of the CDR3: TGCAGCGTTGGGGTAGGAGGGAGGACCGGGGAGCTGTTTTTT.

V usage is TRBV30 and J usage is TRBJ1-1; the D is unclear. CDR1 and CDR2 from the germline V gene are GTSNPN and SVGIG (reference sequence). This CDR3 is 13 amino acids long. Deletions cut 2 bases from V and 0 bases from J, with 7 bases between. CDR3 residues: CAWSSGVNTEAFF. Written as DNA, the CDR3 is TGTGCCTGGAGTTCCGGGGTGAACACTGAAGCTTTCTTT.

The J gene is TRBJ2-7, the V gene TRBV7-2; D remains ambiguous. Trimming pared 2 bases from V and 5 bases from J, leaving 7 bases between. The germline V gene has CDR1 SGHTA and CDR2 FQGNSA. This CDR3 contains 12 residues. In DNA, the CDR3 is TGTGCCAGCAGCTTAAGCAAGAACGAGCAGTACTTC. Protein: CASSLSKNEQYF.

This clone turned up a few times. The chain links TRBV29-1 to TRBJ2-5, with 7 bases identical to TRBD2. The V gene end was trimmed by 3 bases and the J gene end by 5 bases; junction bases not matched to a gene: 12. This CDR3 is 15 amino acids long. CDR1 is SQVTM, CDR2 ANQGSEA, per germline. The CDR3 nucleotides read TGCAGCGTTGACGTTGCGGGGGAGGTCGGGGAGACCCAGTACTTC. The encoded protein is CSVDVAGEVGETQYF.

In its sample, this clone was seen a few times. The gene calls are TRBV6-6 and TRBJ1-1; D uncertain. The germline V gene has CDR1 MNHNY and CDR2 SVGAGI (reference sequence). The V end was cut by 0 bases, the J end by 1 base, with 0 bases between. This CDR3 has 12 amino acids. This CDR3 reads CASSYSNTEAFF. The CDR3 nucleotides are TGTGCCAGCAGTTACTCGAACACTGAAGCTTTCTTT.